One and the same sample provided the 17 T cell receptor beta chains below, sequenced in a study of T cell repertoires in cytomegalovirus infection. In TCRdb, the reads were re-called with MiXCR into one record per CDR3 protein. The sample holds about 400,000 distinct CDR3 sequences, just under 35% seen once. Their target antigens are unknown. Here the sequenced sample was cultured PBMCs, taken from culture after CMV antigen stimulation. The receptors shown here come from a human donor in good health (CMV status not recorded). Some clones in this sample may be carry-over from other donors' samples.

This chain connects TRBV4-3 to TRBJ1-5; D possibly corresponds to TRBD1 (5 bases). Trimming removed 1 base from V and 4 bases from J, with 8 bases in between. The CDR3 is 14 amino acids. Germline values: CDR1 LGHNA, CDR2 YSLEER. The CDR3 sequence: CASSQAAGNQPQHF. The CDR3 nucleotides are TGCGCCAGCAGCCAAGCGGCAGGGAATCAGCCCCAGCATTTT.

In DNA form, the CDR3 reads TGTGCCAGCAGCCGGGGTGGGACAGCGAACACCGGGGAGCTGTTTTTT. Protein product: CASSRGGTANTGELFF. V is TRBV4-2 and J is TRBJ2-2, with 7 bases that match TRBD1. V lost 4 bases and J lost 0; bases outside the gene matches: 5. Germline V gene sequence: CDR1 LGHNA, CDR2 YNFKEQ. The length of the CDR3 is 16 residues.

The V call is TRBV7-2, the J call TRBJ2-5; D uncertain. This CDR3 region has 12 residues. V was pared by 3 bases and J by 5 bases, with 7 bases between. Germline V gene data show CDR1 as SGHTA and CDR2 as FQGNSA. CDR3 amino acids: CASSFWLETQYF. The DNA for the CDR3 is TGTGCCAGCAGCTTTTGGCTGGAGACCCAGTACTTC.

This clonotype was seen only a few times. The chain links TRBV28 to TRBJ1-6; the match to TRBD1 covers 8 bases. The J segment lost 5 bases and the V segment lost 5 bases, leaving 8 bases of the junction unmatched. Germline V gives CDR1 MDHEN, CDR2 SYDVKM. CDR3 size: 16 residues. CDR3 coding DNA: TGTGCCAGCAGTCCCCGACAGGGGCAAGATAATTCACCCCTCCACTTT. It specifies CASSPRQGQDNSPLHF. The whole variable domain, remainder taken from reference TRBV28 and TRBJ1-6, is DVKVTQSSRYLVKRTGEKVFLECVQDMDHENMFWYRQDPGLGLRLIYFSYDVKMKEKGDIPEGYSVSREKKERFSLILESASTNQTSMYLCASSPRQGQDNSPLHFGNGTRLTVT.

The rearrangement uses TRBV7-7 and TRBJ2-5, with D perhaps TRBD1 (6 bases). The CDR3 is 12 residues long. V was cut by 11 bases and J by 2 bases, with 12 bases left in between. Germline V lookup: CDR1 SSHAT, CDR2 FNYEAQ (reference sequence). The CDR3 nucleotides are TGTGCCGTTGGACAGAAACAAGAGACCCAGTACTTC. Residues: CAVGQKQETQYF.

The chain employs TRBV5-1 and TRBJ2-5, with TRBD1 identical over 7 bases. The CDR3 contains 15 residues. Losses at the gene ends were 0 bases for V and 5 bases for J; bases not matched to a gene: 7. Germline lookup yields CDR1 SGHRS and CDR2 YFSETQ. For the CDR3, the DNA is TGCGCCAGCAGCTTGGGGAACAGGGGAACCGAGACCCAGTACTTC. Its translation: CASSLGNRGTETQYF.

The sample holds a few counts of this clonotype. The chain joins TRBV12-3 or TRBV12-4 to TRBJ1-2; 9 bases are a match to TRBD1. CDR3 length: 14 amino acids. V was clipped by 6 bases and J by 7 bases; unmatched bases: 9. CDR3: CASSLTGGESGYTF. Written as DNA, the CDR3 is TGTGCCAGCAGCCTAACAGGGGGCGAGAGTGGCTACACCTTC.

The chain carries TRBV7-2 and TRBJ2-1; D call uncertain. Deletions cut 5 bases from V and 6 bases from J, with 8 bases between. This CDR3 is built from 12 residues. CDR1 is SGHTA, CDR2 FQGNSA, per germline. The DNA of the CDR3 is TGTGCCAGCAGCCCCGCCCTCAATGAGCAGTTCTTC. It yields the protein CASSPALNEQFF. The full variable domain, with the rest looked up from reference TRBV7-2 and TRBJ2-1, is GAGVSQSPSNKVTEKGKDVELRCDPISGHTALYWYRQSLGQGLEFLIYFQGNSAPDKSGLPSDRFSAERTGGSVSTLTIQRTQQEDSAVYLCASSPALNEQFFGPGTRLTVL.

This clonotype was counted ten times or more. The chain recombines TRBV28 with TRBJ2-7; the match to TRBD1 covers 7 bases. This CDR3 comprises 14 residues. The junction had 4 bases not matched to a gene; V was cut back by 2 bases and J by 3 bases. Germline V gene data show CDR1 as MDHEN and CDR2 as SYDVKM. DNA of the CDR3: TGTGCCAGCAGTTTAGCGCAGGGGGTCTACGAGCAGTACTTC. Translating it yields CASSLAQGVYEQYF.

This clonotype was recorded at least ten times. This chain's CDR3 is CASSLELSAQYF. DNA of the CDR3: TGTGCCAGCAGCTTAGAACTCTCGGCGCAGTATTTT. This chain connects TRBV7-2 to TRBJ2-3, with D hard to call. The CDR3 is 12 residues long. Germline loops: CDR1 SGHTA, CDR2 FQGNSA. V dropped 1 base and J dropped 10 bases, with 9 bases sitting between them. The variable domain in full, with the rest retrieved from reference TRBV7-2 and TRBJ2-3, is GAGVSQSPSNKVTEKGKDVELRCDPISGHTALYWYRQSLGQGLEFLIYFQGNSAPDKSGLPSDRFSAERTGGSVSTLTIQRTQQEDSAVYLCASSLELSAQYFGPGTRLTVL.

The chain combines TRBV7-2 with TRBJ2-3, with 11 bases aligning to TRBD2. V was clipped by 5 bases and J by 1 base; unmatched bases: 5. Germline V gene lookup returns CDR1 SGHTA and CDR2 FQGNSA. This CDR3 spans 16 amino acids. CDR3 nucleotide sequence: TGTGCCAGCAGCGTAGGGGGACTAGCGGGCACAGATACGCAGTATTTT. Its protein is CASSVGGLAGTDTQYF.

The chain combines TRBV27 with TRBJ2-1; D call uncertain. The germline V and J ends were trimmed by 2 bases and 4 bases, with 6 bases remaining between them. In germline, CDR1 is MNHEY, CDR2 SMNVEV (reference sequence). CDR3 length: 13 amino acids. CDR3 sequence (DNA): TGTGCCAGCAGTTTAAGCACGTACAATGAGCAGTTCTTC. It specifies CASSLSTYNEQFF.

This clonotype came up a few times. This rearrangement joins TRBV4-1 to TRBJ1-1; D is ambiguous. Germline loops: CDR1 MGHRA, CDR2 YSYEKL. This CDR3 region has 17 residues. Trimming shortened V by 3 bases and J by 1 base, and 18 bases separated the two germline ends. The DNA for the CDR3 is TGCGCCAGCAGCCACCCCGCGACTTTCCGGGAGAACACTGAAGCTTTCTTT. Translation: CASSHPATFRENTEAFF.

This clonotype was recorded once. The chain employs TRBV6-2 or TRBV6-3 and TRBJ1-5; possible D gene TRBD1, 5 bases. With 2 bases removed from V and 6 bases from J, the gap between germline ends came to 17 bases. This CDR3 comprises 16 residues. CDR1 and CDR2 (germline): MNHEY, SVGEGT. Here the CDR3 reads CASSYPGTPPGQPQHF. The CDR3 region has the DNA TGTGCCAGCAGTTACCCGGGGACTCCCCCAGGTCAGCCCCAGCATTTT.

This clonotype was picked up a small number of times. This sequence joins TRBV4-3 and TRBJ2-7; a possible D gene is TRBD1 (6 bases). The germline V gene encodes CDR1 LGHNA and CDR2 YSLEER. CDR3 length: 16 residues. V lost 0 bases and J lost 3, with 15 bases in between. CDR3 loop: CASSQEARGNSYEQYF. The CDR3 DNA reads TGCGCCAGCAGCCAAGAAGCGAGGGGGAATAGCTACGAGCAGTACTTC.

This chain connects TRBV6-6 to TRBJ2-6, with D perhaps TRBD1 (5 bases). Trimming removed 2 bases from V and 1 base from J, with 12 bases in between. Germline V gene data show CDR1 as MNHNY and CDR2 as SVGAGI (reference sequence). CDR3 length: 17 residues. CDR3 nucleotide sequence: TGTGCCAGCAGTTACCGGGCAGGGCGGTCTGGGGCCAACGTCCTGACTTTC. This translates into CASSYRAGRSGANVLTF.

CDR3: CASSVQAGARRHTQYF. CDR3 nucleotide sequence: TGTGCCAGTAGTGTACAAGCGGGAGCCCGCCGACATACGCAGTATTTT. This sequence joins TRBV19 and TRBJ2-3; 8 bases fit TRBD2. CDR3 length: 16 amino acids. The germline gives CDR1 LNHDA, CDR2 SQIVND (reference sequence). Unmatched junction bases numbered 14, after V lost 5 bases and J lost 7 bases.